This T cell receptor (beta chain) was captured by sequencing in a study of cytomegalovirus exposure and HLA in healthy donors. A remark on this clone: Its antigen is unidentified.

Only in-frame clones appear in the TCRdb table, and some are missing; sequencing was by immunoSEQ multiplex PCR. This table has 110,000 to 150,000 clones, about 90% appearing once. The donors were in the 120-subject validation cohort, distinct from the roughly 600-subject first cohort. Study-wide results and caveats: The study recorded 160 or so TCR beta chains that were cytomegalovirus-associated.

This CDR3 comprises 22 residues. Looked up from germline, CDR1 is SGDLS and CDR2 is YYNGEE. V gave up 3 bases and J gave up 0 bases; unmatched junction bases: 24. The genes are TRBV9 and TRBJ2-1; 7 nucleotides line up with TRBD2. The sequence came from a young man in good health and CMV-seronegative. Sequencing was carried out using PBMCs. In DNA form, the CDR3 reads TGTGCCAGCAGCGCGGTGGGACTACCAGGATTGATGTTCCCGAGCTCCTACAATGAGCAGTTCTTC. Its translation: CASSAVGLPGLMFPSSYNEQFF.